This T cell receptor beta chain was captured in a study of naive and memory T cell subsets. Between the trimmed V and J ends, which lost 8 bases and 0 bases, there was a span of 4 bases. This CDR3 region has 12 residues. CDR1 and CDR2 from the germline V gene are WNHNN and SYGVQD (reference sequence). Both TRBC1 and TRBC2 were covered by a beta constant-region primer of two equimolar oligonucleotides. The ligated cDNA underwent four PCR rounds using SP2 and nested alpha and beta constant-region primers. From the UMI-ligation and nested PCR reads, TCRdb called clonotypes with MiXCR, one entry per CDR3 protein. The sample records 95,000 to 150,000 distinct CDR3 sequences, approximately 37% being singletons. Study results and caveats: There was no ground truth to check naive and memory subset results. In CD4 and CD8 cells, diversity dropped from naive through EMRA. In naive cells, over 85% of TCR sequences were seen only once. Between naive and memory subsets, TCR abundance power law exponents differed.

Details on this clonotype: Its antigen is not known.

What was sequenced was central memory CD4+ T cells from blood. The clonotype was recovered from a human donor in good health. The chain uses TRBV10-1 and TRBJ2-2; D gene unclear. This CDR3 is CASGSNTGELFF. CDR3 nucleotide sequence: TGCGCCAGCGGGTCGAACACCGGGGAGCTGTTTTTT.